This T cell receptor (beta chain) was observed in a study of T cell changes during pregnancy in multiple sclerosis. Deletions cut 4 bases from V and 2 bases from J, with 17 bases between. Per germline, CDR1 LGHNA and CDR2 YNFKEQ. The CDR3 has 16 amino acids. The data were produced by immunoSEQ multiplex PCR, yet TCRdb's version contains in-frame clones alone and is incomplete. This table has 33,000 or so clones, roughly nine tenths appearing once. The source of this sequence is a female donor with multiple sclerosis, enrolled in a pregnancy study. The sequencing here drew on CD8+ T cells from peripheral blood mononuclear cells, taken in the third trimester of pregnancy. The chain carries TRBV4-2 and TRBJ1-1, with D possibly matching TRBD1 (5 bases). CDR3 sequence (DNA): TGTGCCAGCAGCCCCCTCGGGGGTGCCCGAAACACTGAAGCTTTCTTT. It yields the protein CASSPLGGARNTEAFF.